The 21 T cell receptor beta chains given below trace back to one sample, sequenced in a study of T-cell reconstitution after alpha-beta-depleted transplantation in children. Unique molecular identifiers were incorporated when the TCRbeta library was constructed. TCRdb re-analysed the PCR reads in MiXCR, keeping a single row per CDR3 protein. The data contain fewer than 550,000 distinct CDR3 sequences, about an eighth of them seen just once; the ten biggest clones take up 11% to 15%. The specimen was PBMCs, mostly from graft donor cells, collected 180 days after TCRalphabeta/CD19-depleted stem cell transplant. All receptors derive from a female patient aged 2-9 years who had a stem cell transplant for aplastic anemia, so the T cells may come from the graft donor.

This clonotype came up a few times. The V and J genes are TRBV28 and TRBJ1-1, with 8 bases matching TRBD1. With V trimmed by 6 bases and J by 5 bases, 8 bases remained unmatched. The germline V gene encodes CDR1 MDHEN and CDR2 SYDVKM. This CDR3 has 14 amino acids. CDR3 bases: TGTGCCAGCAGCCCGGACAGGGTGGTGACTGAAGCTTTCTTT. Its protein is CASSPDRVVTEAFF.

In its sample, this clonotype was seen a few times. This chain links TRBV12-3 or TRBV12-4 with TRBJ2-1, with 7 bases matching TRBD1. With V trimmed by 4 bases and J by 9 bases, 6 bases remained unmatched. The CDR3 sequence is 13 residues long. The CDR3 DNA sequence: TGTGCCAGCAGTTACGAGGGGGCCGGTGAGCAGTTCTTC. This translates into CASSYEGAGEQFF.

This clonotype was picked up many times. The V gene is TRBV5-1, the J gene TRBJ2-1; no clear D gene. Trimming pared 4 bases from V and 4 bases from J, leaving 6 bases between. Germline CDR1 reads SGHRS; CDR2 reads YFSETQ. The CDR3 sequence is 12 residues long. CDR3 coding DNA: TGCGCCAGCAGCCTAAAATACAATGAGCAGTTCTTC. Its translation is CASSLKYNEQFF.

This clonotype was seen at least ten times. J is TRBJ2-5 and V is TRBV5-1, with D possibly being TRBD1 (5 bases). The CDR3 length is 13 residues. Germline V lookup: CDR1 SGHRS, CDR2 YFSETQ. Trimming took 8 bases from V and 2 from J, leaving 13 bases between them. Here the CDR3 reads CASGAPPQETQYF. The CDR3 DNA reads TGCGCCAGTGGGGCGCCCCCACAAGAGACCCAGTACTTC.

This clonotype was seen only a few times. The chain couples TRBV10-3 to TRBJ2-1; 7 nucleotides agree with TRBD2. The CDR3 runs to 17 residues. V trimming: 6 bases; J trimming: 10 bases; junction bases outside the gene matches: 21. The V gene's germline CDR1 is ENHRY and CDR2 SYGVKD. For the CDR3, the DNA is TGTGCCATCAGCCCCTTGTGGGGGGAGGGAGAGTGGGGAGAGCAGTTCTTC. The encoded protein is CAISPLWGEGEWGEQFF.

The sample holds a few counts of this clonotype. The chain joins TRBV3-1 to TRBJ2-1; the match to TRBD2 covers 10 bases. Germline CDR1 and CDR2: LGHDT and YNNKEL (reference sequence). J was trimmed by 3 bases and V by 7 bases; bases with no gene match: 6. The CDR3 sequence is 15 residues long. This chain's CDR3 is CASTSGTSVYNEQFF. The CDR3 region has the DNA TGTGCCAGCACGTCCGGGACTAGCGTCTACAATGAGCAGTTCTTC.

The chain couples TRBV29-1 to TRBJ1-2, with a possible D match to TRBD1 (6 bases). Looked up from germline, CDR1 is SQVTM and CDR2 is ANQGSEA. The CDR3 is 13 amino acids. Trimming stripped 0 bases from V and 6 bases from J, with 11 bases between. CDR3 bases: TGCAGCGTTGAAGAGAACAGGGTCGATGGCTACACCTTC. Translating it yields CSVEENRVDGYTF.

The rearrangement joins TRBV12-3 or TRBV12-4 to TRBJ2-2; TRBD1 matches 7 bases. This CDR3 is built from 15 residues. The V segment lost 6 bases and the J segment 1 base; nucleotides outside the gene matches: 5. The CDR3 sequence is CASSRRQGNTGELFF. The CDR3 coding sequence is TGTGCCAGCAGCCGTCGACAGGGGAACACCGGGGAGCTGTTTTTT.

In this sample, this clonotype turned up a few times. The CDR3 sequence is CATSEPQGLANEQFF. CDR3 nucleotides: TGTGCCACCAGTGAGCCACAGGGGCTAGCCAATGAGCAGTTCTTC. The chain is built from TRBV24-1 and TRBJ2-1, with 7 bases identical to TRBD1. The length of the CDR3 is 15 residues. Looked up from germline, CDR1 is KGHDR and CDR2 is SFDVKD. The J segment lost 6 bases and the V segment lost 4 bases, leaving 8 bases of the junction unmatched.

The V and J genes are TRBV25-1 and TRBJ2-5; 8 bases match TRBD1. Germline V gene lookup returns CDR1 MGHDK and CDR2 SYGVNS. J was trimmed by 4 bases and V by 3 bases; bases with no gene match: 10. This CDR3 has 16 amino acids. CDR3 sequence: CASSEFQGAVRETQYF. The CDR3, as DNA: TGTGCCAGCAGTGAGTTTCAGGGGGCTGTTAGAGAGACCCAGTACTTC. Together with reference TRBV25-1 and TRBJ2-5, the CDR3 gives the full variable domain: EADIYQTPRYLVIGTGKKITLECSQTMGHDKMYWYQQDPGMELHLIHYSYGVNSTEKGDLSSESTVSRIRTEHFPLTLESARPSHTSQYLCASSEFQGAVRETQYFGPGTRLLVL.

This clonotype occurred a few times. V gene TRBV7-8 combines with J gene TRBJ2-1; D is perhaps TRBD2 (5 bases). The CDR3 is 14 residues long. CDR1 SGHVS and CDR2 FQNEAQ come from the germline V gene. V was shortened by 2 bases and J by 9 bases, with 14 bases between the two germline ends. CDR3 nucleotide sequence: TGTGCCAGCAGCTTATGGTCACGTAGCGTTGAGCAGTTCTTC. The encoded protein is CASSLWSRSVEQFF.

The rearrangement joins TRBV7-9 to TRBJ1-4, with D possibly being TRBD1 (5 bases). The CDR3 is made up of 15 amino acids. In germline, CDR1 is SEHNR, CDR2 FQNEAQ (reference sequence). The ends were cut back, 2 bases at V and 1 base at J, with 8 bases in the middle. In nucleotides, the CDR3 is TGTGCCAGCAGCTTACAGGGTGGAACTAATGAAAAACTGTTTTTT. Its protein is CASSLQGGTNEKLFF.

The rearrangement links TRBV20-1 to TRBJ2-3; the D is unclear. Trimming took off 0 bases at V and 0 bases at J, with 13 bases between the two ends. Germline assignment: CDR1 DFQATT and CDR2 SNEGSKA (reference sequence). The CDR3 is 16 residues long. CDR3 in DNA: TGCAGTGCTAGAGATGGTGGCGGACCTAGCACAGATACGCAGTATTTT. The encoded protein is CSARDGGGPSTDTQYF.

The V call is TRBV29-1, the J call TRBJ2-4, with D possibly TRBD1 on 6 matching bases. The CDR3 sequence is 13 residues long. Germline V CDR1 and CDR2: SQVTM, ANQGSEA. Trimming left V 8 bases short and J 6 bases short, with 17 bases between. The CDR3 region has the DNA TGCAGCTCCACTTGGGGGCTGGGAAACATTCAGTACTTC. This gives the protein CSSTWGLGNIQYF.

A few counts support this clonotype. The rearrangement uses TRBV18 and TRBJ2-3, with D uncertain. The germline V gene encodes CDR1 KGHSH and CDR2 LQKENI. V lost 6 bases to trimming and J lost 5 bases, with 12 bases between them. The CDR3 covers 13 residues. This CDR3 is CASSSLSEDTQYF. The CDR3 region has the DNA TGTGCCAGCTCGTCTCTGTCTGAAGATACGCAGTATTTT.

This clonotype was counted only a few times. The chain employs TRBV25-1 and TRBJ1-5; D is undetermined. CDR3 length: 18 amino acids. Trimming stripped 4 bases from V and 4 bases from J, with 23 bases between. Per the germline V gene, CDR1 is MGHDK and CDR2 is SYGVNS. The CDR3 bases are TGTGCCAGCAGTGCTATTTATCTCCGGGAAAAACGGAATCAGCCCCAGCATTTT. Protein: CASSAIYLREKRNQPQHF.

The chain has TRBV20-1 and TRBJ2-1; D not certain. This CDR3 contains 13 residues. CDR1 and CDR2 (germline): DFQATT, SNEGSKA (reference sequence). Trimming pared 3 bases from V and 7 bases from J, leaving 13 bases between. CDR3 DNA sequence: TGCAGTGCTAGTTTCCGGGTAGGGAATGAGCAGTTCTTC. Protein sequence: CSASFRVGNEQFF.

There are a few counts of this clonotype. The gene calls are TRBV27 and TRBJ2-7, with 9 nucleotides matching TRBD1. The trim removed 8 bases at V and 2 bases at J, leaving 7 bases unmatched. The germline V gene has CDR1 MNHEY and CDR2 SMNVEV (reference sequence). The length of the CDR3 is 14 residues. The CDR3, as DNA: TGTGCCAGCGCACGGACAGGGGTCACCTACGAGCAGTACGTC. It translates to CASARTGVTYEQYV.

This clonotype was seen a few times. The chain couples TRBV20-1 to TRBJ2-1; a possible D gene is TRBD2 (6 bases). V lost 4 bases and J 0 bases, leaving 10 bases between the germline ends. The CDR3 is 14 residues long. Germline CDR1 reads DFQATT; CDR2 reads SNEGSKA (reference sequence). The CDR3 nucleotides read TGCAGTGCTAAGGACTACCACTCCTACAATGAGCAGTTCTTC. It yields the protein CSAKDYHSYNEQFF.

J is TRBJ2-5 and V is TRBV7-2; maybe TRBD1 (5 bases). V lost 7 bases to trimming and J lost 1 base, with 16 bases between them. The CDR3 consists of 15 residues. Per the germline V gene, CDR1 is SGHTA and CDR2 is FQGNSA. The chain's CDR3 is CASTYDRAVQETQYF. The CDR3 region has the DNA TGTGCCAGCACCTATGACAGAGCAGTCCAAGAGACCCAGTACTTC.

The rearrangement joins TRBV23-1 to TRBJ2-1; D is possibly TRBD2 (5 bases). TRBV23-1 is marked as an open reading frame, function uncertain. With 2 bases removed from V and 7 bases from J, the gap between germline ends came to 12 bases. The CDR3 loop spans 14 amino acids. The CDR3 spells CASSQPTRRNEQFF. Here the CDR3 DNA reads TGCGCCAGCAGTCAACCGACCCGGAGGAATGAGCAGTTCTTC.